The clone carrying this T cell receptor (beta chain) has at least ten counts. Its antigen is not identified. Sampling of bone marrow took place during active disease in every patient. From approximately 430 ng of RNA, a library with molecular barcoded alpha/delta and beta/gamma adaptors was made. TCRdb ran MiXCR on the reads and lists one entry per CDR3 protein. The table has 50,000 to 65,000 distinct CDR3 sequences, less than 20% seen once. CDR1 and CDR2 (germline): MDHEN, SYDVKM. The CDR3 runs to 16 residues. V was clipped by 6 bases and J by 0 bases, with 14 bases between them. These data are taken from a study of read filtering for tumor transcriptome and immune sequencing. The study's findings and limits: Even smaller IR-seq throughput identified most shared clonotypes. Correlation between methods rose after single-read clonotypes were removed.

V gene TRBV28 combines with J gene TRBJ2-2; D is unresolved. This receptor was identified in a donor at least 40 years old with multiple myeloma. Source material: a population of CD138-negative cells sorted from bone marrow. The CDR3: CASSSYLMANTGELFF. For the CDR3, the DNA is TGTGCCAGCAGCTCTTACCTCATGGCGAACACCGGGGAGCTGTTTTTT.